Listed below are T cell receptor beta chains from one sample, sequenced in a study of blood T cell repertoires in COVID-19. Assay used: immunoSEQ multiplex PCR; TCRdb lists only in-frame clones, some missing. The sample includes approximately 670,000 clones, 75% to 90% of them seen just once. The sample taken for sequencing was peripheral blood. The origin of the receptors is a woman aged 18 to 35 with acute or convalescent COVID-19. Each CDR3 is given with its conserved first and last residue. The D gene is left open where the match is weak. Not every row has a clone size; where given, it reads once, few, many or a size class.

cdr3_nt cdr3_aa clone_size j_call d_call v_call
TGCGCCAGCAGCCCGAGGCAGGGGGAAAACAATGAGCAGTTCTTC CASSPRQGENNEQFF . TRBJ2-1 TRBD1 TRBV5-1
TGTGCCAGCAACCCGACAGGGGGCTTCACTGAAGCTTTCTTT CASNPTGGFTEAFF . TRBJ1-1 TRBD1 TRBV27
TGTGCCTGGAGAAGGGGGGGGGCAGGGTTGAGCTATGGCTACACCTTC CAWRRGGAGLSYGYTF . TRBJ1-2 . TRBV30
TGTGCCAGCAGTCCTCCTGACAGGCCTTATGGCTACACCTTC CASSPPDRPYGYTF . TRBJ1-2 . TRBV28
TGTGCCAGCAGCGTACAGGGGGGCACTGAAGCTTTCTTT CASSVQGGTEAFF . TRBJ1-1 TRBD1 TRBV11-2
TGTGCCAGCACTCTAAGTGGTCCGGGGACAGGGCCGCGCGAGCAGTACTTC CASTLSGPGTGPREQYF . TRBJ2-7 TRBD1 TRBV28
TGTGCCATCACCAGGGACTCGAACACCGGGGAGCTGTTTTTT CAITRDSNTGELFF . TRBJ2-2 . TRBV10-3
TGTGCCAGCAGCGCGACAGGCCTATCCTACAATGAGCAGTTCTTC CASSATGLSYNEQFF . TRBJ2-1 . TRBV9
TGTGCCAGCAGTCCCTCCCCCTCTAACTATGGCTACACCTTC CASSPSPSNYGYTF . TRBJ1-2 . TRBV27
TGTGCCAGCAGCTTACGGAACACCGGGGAGCTGTTTTTT CASSLRNTGELFF once TRBJ2-2 . TRBV7-3
TGTGCCAGTAGCGGCGGACAGGGAATCGGTGAGCAGTTCTTC CASSGGQGIGEQFF . TRBJ2-1 TRBD1 TRBV19
TGTGCCAGCAGCTTAGTTGGCGGCCCCCGGGTTTGGACCCAGTACTTC CASSLVGGPRVWTQYF . TRBJ2-5 . TRBV7-9
TGTGCCAGCTCACCATATGCTCGGAGCTCCTATAATTCACCCCTCCACTTT CASSPYARSSYNSPLHF . TRBJ1-6 . TRBV18
TGTGCCAGCAGCACCACAGGGGCAGAGCGCGGTGGCTACACCTTC CASSTTGAERGGYTF many TRBJ1-2 TRBD1 TRBV11-2
TGTGCCAGCAGCCCGCTGCGCGACACTGAAGCTTTCTTT CASSPLRDTEAFF . TRBJ1-1 . TRBV9
TGCGCCAGCAGCAATCAGGGGGCTGGGAATTCACCCCTCCACTTT CASSNQGAGNSPLHF . TRBJ1-6 TRBD1 TRBV5-1
TGTGCCAGCAGTGGACAACCCTACGAGCAGTACTTC CASSGQPYEQYF . TRBJ2-7 . TRBV27
TGTGCCGGCGAGGGGGACGGAAACACCATATATTTT CAGEGDGNTIYF . TRBJ1-3 . TRBV30
TGTGCCAGCAGCCCCCGGCGGGGCGACGAGCAGTACTTC CASSPRRGDEQYF . TRBJ2-7 . TRBV5-8
TGTGCCAGCAGTTTACCCCTCTACAGGTCCCGGCGGACCGGGGAGCTGTTTTTT CASSLPLYRSRRTGELFF once TRBJ2-2 . TRBV28
TGTGCCAGCAGCCACCTACCGGGGGGCGGAGGAACTGAAGCTTTCTTT CASSHLPGGGGTEAFF . TRBJ1-1 . TRBV7-9
TGTGCCAGCAGTTACTCCCGGGGAGGGAACTATGGCTACACCTTC CASSYSRGGNYGYTF few TRBJ1-2 . TRBV6-5
TGCAGCGTTGAAGCCACAGGGGTCCATGAAGGCTACACCTTC CSVEATGVHEGYTF . TRBJ1-2 TRBD1 TRBV29-1
TGTGCCACAAGGGACTATGGAAACACCATATATTTT CATRDYGNTIYF . TRBJ1-3 . TRBV10-3
TGTGCCAGCAGTGGCCTTCAGGCAGCCATCCAGAGACCCCTCCACTTT CASSGLQAAIQRPLHF once TRBJ1-6 . TRBV27
TGCGCCAGCAGCTTGGTGCAGGGGGCGGCTTATGGCTACACCTTC CASSLVQGAAYGYTF . TRBJ1-2 TRBD1 TRBV5-1
TGTGCCAGCAGGCCAGGGTTTAATGGCTACACCTTC CASRPGFNGYTF . TRBJ1-2 . TRBV12-3/TRBV12-4
TGTGCCAGCAGTTTAGGTAGTAGCCAGTACCAAGAGACCCAGTACTTC CASSLGSSQYQETQYF . TRBJ2-5 . TRBV27
TGCAGCGTTGAGGCCCCTAAACAGGGGAAGGTTGAGCAGTTCTTC CSVEAPKQGKVEQFF . TRBJ2-1 TRBD1 TRBV29-1
TGTGCCAGCAGTGATACCCGGGCACAGGCTCTATATGGCTACACCTTC CASSDTRAQALYGYTF . TRBJ1-2 . TRBV25-1
TGTGCCAGCAGCTTAGGCCCGGTCGCTTTCTTT CASSLGPVAFF . TRBJ1-1 . TRBV11-2
TGTGCCAGCAGCACCCCGGGCAGGGGGCGCCAAGATACGCAGTATTTT CASSTPGRGRQDTQYF . TRBJ2-3 TRBD1 TRBV9
TGTGCCAGCAGTTGTCGATGGGAGACTGAAGCTTTCTTT CASSCRWETEAFF . TRBJ1-1 . TRBV12-3/TRBV12-4
TGTGCCAGCAGCCCCCGGGGGGGGGTAAGGACTGAAGCTTTCTTT CASSPRGGVRTEAFF . TRBJ1-1 . TRBV3-1/TRBV3-2
TGTGCCTGGAACCCGGGACAGGGAACGGGGGGCTACACCTTC CAWNPGQGTGGYTF . TRBJ1-2 TRBD1 TRBV30
TGTGCCAGCAGCCCGAGAACAGGGGATGGCTACACCTTC CASSPRTGDGYTF . TRBJ1-2 TRBD1 TRBV14
TGTGCCAGCAGTGAGGCGGGGGAAATCACTGAAGCTTTCTTT CASSEAGEITEAFF few TRBJ1-1 . TRBV6-1
TGTGCCAGCTCACCCGAACAGGGGACCTACGAGCAGTACTTC CASSPEQGTYEQYF . TRBJ2-7 TRBD1 TRBV18
TGTGCCACCAGTGATTTTTATACGGAGGACAATGAGCAGTTCTTC CATSDFYTEDNEQFF . TRBJ2-1 . TRBV24-1
TGCGCCAGCAGCCAAGGGGCAGGGGCCTACTACGAGCAGTACTTC CASSQGAGAYYEQYF . TRBJ2-7 . TRBV4-1
TGTGCCAGCAGCGTGGGGGGTTCCAATGAAAAACTGTTTTTT CASSVGGSNEKLFF . TRBJ1-4 . TRBV9
TGTGCCAGCAGCCCAACGACAGGGACTTCAGTTGAAGGCTATGGCTACACCTTC CASSPTTGTSVEGYGYTF . TRBJ1-2 TRBD1 TRBV9
TGTGCCAGCAGTGAACCTGACGACACGGGGTTATACGAGCAGTACTTC CASSEPDDTGLYEQYF . TRBJ2-7 . TRBV2
TGTGCCAGCAGTTACGGCGGGGGGCCGGGTGATACGCAGTATTTT CASSYGGGPGDTQYF . TRBJ2-3 TRBD2 TRBV6-6
TGTGCCAGCACCCCGGCAGGGGGCACTGAAGCTTTCTTT CASTPAGGTEAFF . TRBJ1-1 TRBD1 TRBV9
TGCAGCGTTGATGGTCAGGGTAAGAATGAGCAGTTCTTC CSVDGQGKNEQFF once TRBJ2-1 . TRBV29-1